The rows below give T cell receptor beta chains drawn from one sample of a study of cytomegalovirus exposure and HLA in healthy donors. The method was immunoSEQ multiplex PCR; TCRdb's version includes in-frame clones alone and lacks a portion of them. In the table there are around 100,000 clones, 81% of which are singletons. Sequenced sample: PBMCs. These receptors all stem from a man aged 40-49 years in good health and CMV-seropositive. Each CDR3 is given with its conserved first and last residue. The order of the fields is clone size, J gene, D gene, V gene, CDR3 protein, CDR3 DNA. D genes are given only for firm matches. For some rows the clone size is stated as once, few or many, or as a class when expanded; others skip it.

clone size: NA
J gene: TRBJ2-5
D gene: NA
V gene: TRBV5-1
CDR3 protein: CASSWDSETQYF
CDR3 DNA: TGCGCCAGCAGCTGGGACTCGGAGACCCAGTACTTC

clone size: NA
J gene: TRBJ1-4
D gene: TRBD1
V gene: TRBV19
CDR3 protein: CASSPWDRGFIGKLFF
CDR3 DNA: TGTGCCAGTAGTCCCTGGGACAGGGGTTTTATTGGGAAACTGTTTTTT

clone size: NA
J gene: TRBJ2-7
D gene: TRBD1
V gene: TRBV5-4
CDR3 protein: CASSLGTDSYEQYF
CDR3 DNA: TGTGCCAGCAGCTTAGGGACAGACTCCTACGAGCAGTACTTC

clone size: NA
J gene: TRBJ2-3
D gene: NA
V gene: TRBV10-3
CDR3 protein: CAISEPPVWRGSTDTQYF
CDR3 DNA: TGTGCCATCAGTGAGCCCCCCGTCTGGCGCGGGAGCACAGATACGCAGTATTTT

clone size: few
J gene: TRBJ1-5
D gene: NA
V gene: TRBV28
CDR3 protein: CASSLSPGATQRSNQPQHF
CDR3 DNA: TGTGCCAGCAGTTTATCTCCAGGGGCTACCCAAAGAAGCAATCAGCCCCAGCATTTT

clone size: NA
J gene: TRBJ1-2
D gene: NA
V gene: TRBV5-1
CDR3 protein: CASSSSGERGGYTF
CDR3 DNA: TGCGCCAGCAGCTCCTCAGGGGAGCGAGGTGGCTACACCTTC

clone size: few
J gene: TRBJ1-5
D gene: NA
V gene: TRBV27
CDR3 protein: CASRTGNQPQHF
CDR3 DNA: TGTGCCAGCAGAACAGGAAATCAGCCCCAGCATTTT

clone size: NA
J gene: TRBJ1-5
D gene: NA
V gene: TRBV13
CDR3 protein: CASSLGGAGNQPQHF
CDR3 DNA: TGTGCCAGCAGCTTAGGGGGGGCAGGCAATCAGCCCCAGCATTTT

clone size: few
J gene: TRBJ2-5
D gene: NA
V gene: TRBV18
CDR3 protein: CASSREETQYF
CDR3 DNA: TGTGCCAGCTCACGAGAAGAGACCCAGTACTTC

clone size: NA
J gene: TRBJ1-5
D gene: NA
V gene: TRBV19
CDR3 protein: CASSYGRGQPQHF
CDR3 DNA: TGTGCCAGTAGTTACGGAAGGGGACAGCCCCAGCATTTT

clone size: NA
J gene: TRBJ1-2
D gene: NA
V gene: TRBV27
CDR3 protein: CASSFLGADGYTF
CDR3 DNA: TGTGCCAGCAGTTTCCTGGGGGCGGATGGCTACACCTTC

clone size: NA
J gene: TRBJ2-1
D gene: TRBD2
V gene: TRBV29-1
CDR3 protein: CSARPPTSGGRNEQFF
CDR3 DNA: TGCAGCGCCCGCCCCCCGACTAGCGGGGGGCGGAATGAGCAGTTCTTC

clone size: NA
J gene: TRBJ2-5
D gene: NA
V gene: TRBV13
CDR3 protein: CASSSGHGETQYF
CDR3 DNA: TGTGCCAGCAGCTCTGGCCACGGGGAGACCCAGTACTTC

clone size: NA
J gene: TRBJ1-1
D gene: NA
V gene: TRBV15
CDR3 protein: CAPQDTEAFF
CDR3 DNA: TGTGCCCCCCAGGACACTGAAGCTTTCTTT

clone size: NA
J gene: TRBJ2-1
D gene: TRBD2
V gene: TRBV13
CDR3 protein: CATPGGAEQFF
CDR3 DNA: TGTGCCACCCCGGGAGGGGCTGAGCAGTTCTTC

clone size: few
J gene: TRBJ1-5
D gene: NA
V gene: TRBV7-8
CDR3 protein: CASSLLRHRSNQPQHF
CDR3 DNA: TGTGCCAGCAGCTTATTGCGCCACCGGAGCAATCAGCCCCAGCATTTT

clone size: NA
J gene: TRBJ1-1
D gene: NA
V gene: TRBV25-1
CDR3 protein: CASSGVKGGINTEAFF
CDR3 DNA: TGTGCCAGCAGTGGAGTTAAGGGAGGAATCAACACTGAAGCTTTCTTT

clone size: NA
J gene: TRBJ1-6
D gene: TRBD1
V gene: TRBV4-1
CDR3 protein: CASSQFPGTDNSPLHF
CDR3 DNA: TGCGCCAGCAGCCAATTCCCTGGGACAGATAATTCACCCCTCCACTTT

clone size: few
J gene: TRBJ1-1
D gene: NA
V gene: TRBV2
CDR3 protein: CASSEAWGISDTEAFF
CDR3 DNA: TGTGCCAGCAGTGAAGCGTGGGGCATCAGCGACACTGAAGCTTTCTTT

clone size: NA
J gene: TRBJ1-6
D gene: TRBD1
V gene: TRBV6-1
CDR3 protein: CASSERTGSSYNSPLHF
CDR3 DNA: TGTGCCAGCAGTGAAAGGACAGGTAGCTCCTATAATTCACCCCTCCACTTT

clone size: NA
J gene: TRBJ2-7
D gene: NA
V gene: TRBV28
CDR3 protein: CASVPGSPHSYEQYF
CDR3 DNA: TGTGCCAGCGTACCCGGGAGTCCGCACTCCTACGAGCAGTACTTC

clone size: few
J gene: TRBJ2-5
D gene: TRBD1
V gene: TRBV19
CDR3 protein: CASSPRQGNQETQYF
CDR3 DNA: TGTGCCAGTAGTCCCCGACAGGGTAACCAAGAGACCCAGTACTTC

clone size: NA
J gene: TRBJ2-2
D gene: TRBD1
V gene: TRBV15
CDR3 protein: CATSRATGQVVTGELFF
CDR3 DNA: TGTGCCACCAGCAGAGCGACGGGACAGGTCGTCACCGGGGAGCTGTTTTTT

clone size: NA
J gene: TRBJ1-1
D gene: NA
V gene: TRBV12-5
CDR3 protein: CASGKSSGPPTEAFF
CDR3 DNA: TGTGCTAGTGGAAAGTCATCAGGCCCTCCCACTGAAGCTTTCTTT

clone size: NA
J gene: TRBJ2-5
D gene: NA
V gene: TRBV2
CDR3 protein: CASSPEETQYF
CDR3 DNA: TGTGCCAGCAGCCCGGAAGAGACCCAGTACTTC

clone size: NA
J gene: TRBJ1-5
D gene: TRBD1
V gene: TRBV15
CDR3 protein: CATSSEGQGANQPQHF
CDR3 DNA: TGTGCCACCAGCAGTGAGGGACAGGGAGCCAATCAGCCCCAGCATTTT

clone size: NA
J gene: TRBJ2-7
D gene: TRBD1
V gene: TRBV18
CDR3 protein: CASSRGQTYSKGSYEQYF
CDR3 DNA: TGTGCCAGCTCACGGGGACAGACTTATTCCAAAGGCTCCTACGAGCAGTACTTC

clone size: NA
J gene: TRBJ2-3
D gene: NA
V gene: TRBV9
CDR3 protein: CASSESSLTGTQYF
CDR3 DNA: TGTGCCAGCAGCGAGTCGTCCCTCACGGGTACGCAGTATTTT

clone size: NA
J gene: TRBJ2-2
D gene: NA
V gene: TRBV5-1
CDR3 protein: CASSLGALSNTGELFF
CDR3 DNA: TGCGCCAGCAGCTTGGGCGCACTCTCGAACACCGGGGAGCTGTTTTTT

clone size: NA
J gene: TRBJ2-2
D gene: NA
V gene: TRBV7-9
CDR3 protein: CASSLGQGRNTGELFF
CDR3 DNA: TGTGCCAGCAGCTTAGGGCAGGGTCGAAACACCGGGGAGCTGTTTTTT

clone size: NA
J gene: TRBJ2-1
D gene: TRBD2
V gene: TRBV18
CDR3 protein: CASSPRSGGGPFNNEQFF
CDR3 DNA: TGTGCCAGCTCACCAAGATCCGGGGGAGGGCCTTTCAACAATGAGCAGTTCTTC

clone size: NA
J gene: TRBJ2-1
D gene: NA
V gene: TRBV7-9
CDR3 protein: CSSSLSAGVPYNEQFF
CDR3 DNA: TGTTCCAGCAGCTTATCTGCCGGGGTCCCCTACAATGAGCAGTTCTTC

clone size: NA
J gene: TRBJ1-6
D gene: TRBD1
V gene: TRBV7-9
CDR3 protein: CASSPTGTGVIPLHF
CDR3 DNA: TGTGCCAGCAGCCCGACTGGGACAGGGGTTATACCCCTCCACTTT

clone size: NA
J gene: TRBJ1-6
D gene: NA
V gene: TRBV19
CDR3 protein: CASSIHYNSPLHF
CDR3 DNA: TGTGCCAGTAGTATACACTATAATTCACCCCTCCACTTT

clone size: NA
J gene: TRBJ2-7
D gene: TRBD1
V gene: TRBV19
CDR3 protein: CASSIDSGTGISYEQYF
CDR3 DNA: TGTGCCAGTAGTATTGATTCGGGGACAGGGATCTCCTACGAGCAGTACTTC

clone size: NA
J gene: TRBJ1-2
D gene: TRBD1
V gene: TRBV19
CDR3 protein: CASSTAPGQSPNYGYTF
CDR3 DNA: TGTGCCAGTAGTACCGCCCCGGGACAGAGTCCCAACTATGGCTACACCTTC

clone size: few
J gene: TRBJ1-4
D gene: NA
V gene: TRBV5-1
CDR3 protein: CASSLAGSNEKLFF
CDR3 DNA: TGCGCCAGCAGCTTAGCTGGGAGCAACGAAAAACTGTTTTTT

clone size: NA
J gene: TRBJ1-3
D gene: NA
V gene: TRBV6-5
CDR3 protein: CASSKQGTPGNTIYF
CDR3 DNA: TGTGCCAGCAGCAAACAGGGAACTCCTGGAAACACCATATATTTT

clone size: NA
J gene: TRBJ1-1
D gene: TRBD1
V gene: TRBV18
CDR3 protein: CASSLDRVSEAFF
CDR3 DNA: TGTGCCAGCTCATTGGACAGGGTGTCTGAAGCTTTCTTT

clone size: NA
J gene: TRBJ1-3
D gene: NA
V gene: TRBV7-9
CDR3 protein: CASSLAVSSGNTIYF
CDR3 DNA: TGTGCCAGCAGCTTAGCGGTCAGCTCTGGAAACACCATATATTTT

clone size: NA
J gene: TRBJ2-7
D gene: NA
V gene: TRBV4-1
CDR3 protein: CASSQVPGEQYF
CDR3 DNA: TGCGCCAGCAGCCAAGTTCCAGGGGAGCAGTACTTC

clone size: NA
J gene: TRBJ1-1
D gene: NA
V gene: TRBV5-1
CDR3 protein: CASSFEGPNTEAFF
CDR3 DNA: TGCGCCAGCAGCTTCGAGGGCCCGAACACTGAAGCTTTCTTT

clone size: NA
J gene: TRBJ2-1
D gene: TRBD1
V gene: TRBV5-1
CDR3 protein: CASSLTGGSSYNEQFF
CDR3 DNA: TGCGCCAGCAGCTTAACAGGGGGAAGCTCCTACAATGAGCAGTTCTTC

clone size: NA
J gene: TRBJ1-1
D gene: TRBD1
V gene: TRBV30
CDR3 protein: CAWSGDRGRNTEAFF
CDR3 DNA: TGTGCCTGGAGCGGAGACAGGGGGCGGAACACTGAAGCTTTCTTT

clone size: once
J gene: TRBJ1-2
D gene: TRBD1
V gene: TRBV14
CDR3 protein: CASSLMDRGFFGYTF
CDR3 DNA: TGTGCCAGCAGCTTAATGGACAGGGGATTTTTTGGCTACACCTTC

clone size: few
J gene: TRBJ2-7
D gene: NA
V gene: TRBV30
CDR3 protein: CAWGPRGNF
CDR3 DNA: TGTGCCTGGGGTCCCCGGGGAAACTTC

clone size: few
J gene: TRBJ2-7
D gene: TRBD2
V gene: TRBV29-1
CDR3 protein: CSVEEGGGDYEQYF
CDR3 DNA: TGCAGCGTTGAAGAAGGCGGGGGGGACTACGAGCAGTACTTC

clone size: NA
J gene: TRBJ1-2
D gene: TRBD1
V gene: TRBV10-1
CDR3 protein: CASSSLGQEITF
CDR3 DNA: TGCGCCAGCAGTTCCCTCGGACAGGAGATCACCTTC

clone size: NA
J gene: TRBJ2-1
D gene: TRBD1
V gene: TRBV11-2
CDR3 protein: CASSARDRGPEQFF
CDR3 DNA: TGTGCCAGCAGCGCCCGGGACAGGGGGCCTGAGCAGTTCTTC

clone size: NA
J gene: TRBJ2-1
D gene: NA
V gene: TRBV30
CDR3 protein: CAWSGLSEQFF
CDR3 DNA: TGTGCCTGGAGTGGTCTCAGTGAGCAGTTCTTC

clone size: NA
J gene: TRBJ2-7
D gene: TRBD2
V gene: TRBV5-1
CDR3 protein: CASSRPDSGSNNNEQYF
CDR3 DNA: TGCGCCAGCAGTCGACCTGATAGCGGGAGCAACAACAATGAGCAGTACTTC

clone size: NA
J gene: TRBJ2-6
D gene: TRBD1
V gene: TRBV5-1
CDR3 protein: CASSWGQGGVGANGLTF
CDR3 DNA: TGCGCCAGCAGCTGGGGACAGGGGGGGGTTGGGGCCAACGGCCTGACTTTC

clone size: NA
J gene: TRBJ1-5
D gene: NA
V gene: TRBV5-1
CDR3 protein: CASSFGPQDQPQHF
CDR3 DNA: TGCGCCAGCAGCTTTGGGCCCCAGGATCAGCCCCAGCATTTT